The 21 T cell receptor beta chains presented below share a single source sample, sequenced in a study of early T cells in non-severe SARS-CoV-2 infection (dated by TCRdb to the early 2020s). The library was produced with 5' RACE. Sequenced using a NextSeq 500. TCRdb took the public reads, trimmed them with fastp at Q25, ran MiXCR for clone calling and kept in-frame beta chains. Each CDR3 protein gets just one entry, which takes the most common genes and DNA from the rows behind it. The sample table contains around 28,000 distinct CDR3 sequences; only one count was recorded for under 6% of them. The top ten clones comprise 2.6% of the sample. The specimen sequenced was whole blood. The receptors originated from an adult who was a healthcare worker with PCR-confirmed SARS-CoV-2 infection or an uninfected control (not recorded which).

This clonotype was observed many times. V is TRBV29-1 and J is TRBJ2-3; no reliable D call. The CDR3 sequence is 13 residues long. Germline-derived CDR1 and CDR2 are SQVTM and ANQGSEA. The V end was cut by 3 bases, the J end by 3 bases, with 10 bases between. CDR3 nucleotides: TGCAGCGTTGACCACGGCGGAACAGATACGCAGTATTTT. It specifies CSVDHGGTDTQYF.

This clonotype showed up many times. The rearrangement links TRBV6-6 to TRBJ2-1, with TRBD2 matching 14 bases. CDR3 size: 17 residues. With 0 bases clipped from V and 3 bases from J, the junction kept 1 base outside the gene matches. Germline CDR1 reads MNHNY; CDR2 reads SVGAGI (reference sequence). This CDR3 reads CASSYSGLAGVYNEQFF. The DNA for the CDR3 is TGTGCCAGCAGTTACTCGGGACTAGCGGGAGTCTACAATGAGCAGTTCTTC.

This clonotype was observed many times. The chain combines TRBV7-9 with TRBJ1-1, with unresolved D. This CDR3 has 13 amino acids. Germline CDR1 SEHNR, CDR2 FQNEAQ (reference sequence). Trimming removed 4 bases at V and 0 bases at J, with 6 bases between. DNA for the CDR3: TGTGCCAGCAGCTCATTTATGAACACTGAAGCTTTCTTT. Its protein product is CASSSFMNTEAFF. The complete variable domain, with remaining parts taken from reference TRBV7-9 and TRBJ1-1, reads DTGVSQNPRHKITKRGQNVTFRCDPISEHNRLYWYRQTLGQGPEFLTYFQNEAQLEKSRLLSDRFSAERPKGSFSTLEIQRTEQGDSAMYLCASSSFMNTEAFFGQGTRLTVV.

This clonotype was seen only a few times. The chain joins TRBV29-1 to TRBJ2-5, with TRBD1 as a possible D gene (6 bases). CDR1 SQVTM and CDR2 ANQGSEA come from the germline V gene. The length of the CDR3 is 15 residues. Trimming took 4 bases from V and 0 from J, leaving 15 bases between them. CDR3 DNA sequence: TGCAGCGTTGGGCTCCGGACAGCGTACCAAGAGACCCAGTACTTC. Encoded protein: CSVGLRTAYQETQYF.

This clonotype appeared many times. The chain couples TRBV10-3 to TRBJ2-1; 12 bases map to TRBD1. The CDR3 is 15 amino acids. In germline, CDR1 is ENHRY, CDR2 SYGVKD. After removal of 6 bases from V and 4 bases from J, the junction contained 4 bases not matched to a gene. CDR3 DNA: TGTGCCATCAGGGGGACAGGGGGCAGGTACAATGAGCAGTTCTTC. Translation gives CAIRGTGGRYNEQFF.

This clonotype was seen repeatedly, ten times or more. The chain is built from TRBV5-5 and TRBJ1-2; TRBD1 is a possible D gene (5 bases). CDR3 size: 16 residues. Trimming took off 0 bases at V and 6 bases at J, with 18 bases between the two ends. Germline V lookup: CDR1 SGHKS, CDR2 YYEKEE (reference sequence). The CDR3 reads CASSLVESGHPHGYTF. The CDR3 DNA sequence: TGTGCCAGCAGCTTGGTAGAATCCGGACATCCCCATGGCTACACCTTC.

This clonotype occurred many times. The chain is built from TRBV29-1 and TRBJ2-7, with 10 bases matching TRBD2. CDR1 is SQVTM, CDR2 ANQGSEA, per germline. With V trimmed by 6 bases and J by 2 bases, 4 bases remained unmatched. The CDR3 has 13 residues. The CDR3 DNA sequence: TGCAGCGTCCAAGCGGGAGGGCCCTACGAGCAGTACTTC. Its translation: CSVQAGGPYEQYF.

Many counts were recorded for this clonotype. The J gene is TRBJ1-2, the V gene TRBV5-6; D remains unclear. V was pared by 4 bases and J by 4 bases, with 23 bases between. This CDR3 is built from 17 residues. Germline V gives CDR1 SGHDT, CDR2 YYEEEE. In DNA, the CDR3 is TGTGCCAGCAGCCCAGCACCCGGGCAGGTGAACATCTATGGCTACACCTTC. This encodes CASSPAPGQVNIYGYTF. Using reference TRBV5-6 and TRBJ1-2 for the parts outside the CDR3, the full variable domain is DAGVTQSPTHLIKTRGQQVTLRCSPKSGHDTVSWYQQALGQGPQFIFQYYEEEERQRGNFPDRFSGHQFPNYSSELNVNALLLGDSALYLCASSPAPGQVNIYGYTFGSGTRLTVV.

This clonotype has a handful of counts. The chain joins TRBV7-3 to TRBJ2-2; D ambiguous. CDR1 SGHTA and CDR2 FQGTGA come from the germline V gene. The V end lost 3 bases, the J end lost 3 bases, and 8 bases lay between the germline ends. CDR3 length: 14 residues. The CDR3 is CASSFGRDTGELFF. The CDR3 nucleotides read TGTGCCAGCAGCTTCGGCCGGGACACCGGGGAGCTGTTTTTT.

In its sample, this clonotype ranks as medium-sized. This chain joins TRBV6-7 and TRBJ2-3, with TRBD2 matching 10 bases. TRBV6-7 qualifies as an ORF whose function is uncertain. The ends lost 7 bases at V and 4 bases at J; junction bases unmatched: 5. This CDR3 contains 14 residues. The CDR3 sequence: CASKKAGGPDTQYF. The CDR3 DNA is TGTGCCAGCAAAAAAGCGGGGGGGCCAGATACGCAGTATTTT.

This clonotype was recorded many times. V and J are TRBV3-1 and TRBJ2-1; a weak D match, TRBD1 (7 bases). Germline V gene lookup returns CDR1 LGHDT and CDR2 YNNKEL (reference sequence). This CDR3 has 15 residues. Trimming cost V 10 bases and J 8 bases, with 24 bases left between them. CDR3 loop: CATRGGPPRDYEQFF. In DNA form, the CDR3 reads TGTGCCACCCGAGGGGGCCCGCCCCGGGACTATGAGCAGTTCTTC.

This clonotype appeared a few times. The DNA for the CDR3 is TGCGCCAGCAGCTTGGGCAGTCCCCAAGAGACCCAGTACTTC. This sequence encodes CASSLGSPQETQYF. The gene calls are TRBV5-1 and TRBJ2-5; D is unresolved. V was clipped by 0 bases and J by 1 base, with 7 bases between them. The length of the CDR3 is 14 residues. Looked up from germline, CDR1 is SGHRS and CDR2 is YFSETQ.

This clonotype was observed many times. The chain has TRBV6-2 or TRBV6-3 and TRBJ1-5; D unresolved. V gave up 5 bases and J gave up 1 base, with 12 bases separating them. Germline-derived CDR1 and CDR2 are MNHEY and SVGEGT. CDR3 length equals 15 residues. The CDR3 DNA reads TGTGCCAGCAGTCCCCGAGGACGGAGCAATCAGCCCCAGCATTTT. Its translation: CASSPRGRSNQPQHF.

This clonotype has a count of ten or more. This chain joins TRBV11-3 and TRBJ1-5; no definite D call. The CDR3 runs 13 residues. Trimming removed 2 bases from V and 3 bases from J, with 5 bases in between. Per the germline V gene, CDR1 is SGHNT and CDR2 is YENEEA. The CDR3 DNA is TGTGCCAGCAGCTTAAATGTCAATCAGCCCCAGCATTTT. Translation: CASSLNVNQPQHF. The entire variable domain, with the rest obtained from reference TRBV11-3 and TRBJ1-5, is as follows: EAGVVQSPRYKIIEKKQPVAFWCNPISGHNTLYWYLQNLGQGPELLIRYENEEAVDDSQLPKDRFSAERLKGVDSTLKIQPAELGDSAVYLCASSLNVNQPQHFGDGTRLSIL.

In this sample, this clonotype turned up many times. The gene calls are TRBV2 and TRBJ1-5, with D perhaps TRBD1 (5 bases). Looked up from germline, CDR1 is SNHLY and CDR2 is FYNNEI. CDR3 length equals 13 residues. V was trimmed by 6 bases and J by 3 bases, leaving 9 bases between them. As DNA, the CDR3 is TGTGCCAGCAGGACAGATTCCAATCAGCCCCAGCATTTT. It translates to CASRTDSNQPQHF.

The sample holds many counts of this clonotype. The chain combines TRBV7-8 with TRBJ1-2; no firm D call. The CDR3 spans 12 residues. Germline V gene data show CDR1 as SGHVS and CDR2 as FQNEAQ. V shed 5 bases and J shed 4 bases, with 8 bases lying between them. The CDR3: CASSKDGYGYTF. For the CDR3, the DNA is TGTGCCAGCAGCAAGGACGGCTATGGCTACACCTTC.

This clonotype was counted ten times or more. The chain is built from TRBV12-2 and TRBJ2-2; the D call TRBD2 from the table was never checked on the DNA. TRBV12-2 is termed a pseudogene. This CDR3 is 16 amino acids long. Here the CDR3 reads CASRSLAGDDTGELFF. The CDR3 DNA reads as TGTGCAAGTCGATCTCTGGCGGGAGACGACACCGGGGAGCTGTTTTTT.

Ten or more counts support this clonotype. V and J are TRBV10-3 and TRBJ2-7; tentatively, D is TRBD1 (5 bases). The germline V gene encodes CDR1 ENHRY and CDR2 SYGVKD. V lost 0 bases and J 2 bases, leaving 11 bases between the germline ends. The CDR3 has 15 amino acids. CDR3: CAISESQVSTYEQYF. CDR3 nucleotides: TGTGCCATCAGTGAGTCACAGGTCAGCACCTACGAGCAGTACTTC.

This clonotype was observed at least ten times. The CDR3 region has the DNA TGCGCCAGCGGCGTTACCCGGACAGGGGCCTTCTCTGGCTACACCTTC. This codes for CASGVTRTGAFSGYTF. The rearrangement links TRBV10-2 to TRBJ1-2; 9 positions match TRBD1. Germline CDR1 reads WSHSY; CDR2 reads SAAADI. The CDR3 is made up of 16 amino acids. Trimming took 8 bases from V and 7 from J; bases not matched to a gene: 17.

This clonotype turned up a few times. The chain carries TRBV11-2 and TRBJ1-6, with D hard to call. Germline CDR1 and CDR2: SGHAT and FQNNGV. Trimming took 2 bases from V and 0 from J, leaving 11 bases between them. CDR3 length: 17 amino acids. The CDR3 loop reads CASSLLSGSSYNSPLHF. The DNA for the CDR3 is TGTGCCAGCAGCTTATTATCTGGGAGCTCCTATAATTCACCCCTCCACTTT.

The V and J genes are TRBV12-3 or TRBV12-4 and TRBJ2-2, with 9 bases that match TRBD2. J was trimmed by 7 bases and V by 8 bases; bases with no gene match: 11. The CDR3 has 15 amino acids. The CDR3 region is CASSRGSGRSGELFF. The CDR3, as DNA: TGTGCCAGCTCCAGAGGAAGCGGGAGGAGCGGGGAGCTGTTTTTT.